Listed below are T cell receptor beta chains from one sample, sequenced in a study of CD8 T cells in ankylosing spondylitis. MiXCR, applied by TCRdb to the 5' RACE reads, yields one record per CDR3 protein. The sample holds over 700,000 distinct CDR3 sequences; roughly 19% are singletons and the top ten take around 20%. The sample was blood, either unsorted or a sorted T cell fraction (not recorded which). Receptor source: a male donor with ankylosing spondylitis. Both conserved end residues are part of each CDR3. Fields, in order: D gene, V gene, J gene, clone size, CDR3 protein, CDR3 DNA. A D gene is named only where the DNA matches it firmly. Not every row has a clone size; where given, it reads once, few, many or a size class.

d_gene: NA; v_gene: TRBV2; j_gene: TRBJ1-2; abundance: few; CDR3aa: CASSRDLGDGYTF; CDR3nt: TGTGCCAGCAGTCGGGACCTAGGGGATGGCTACACCTTC
d_gene: NA; v_gene: TRBV24-1; j_gene: TRBJ2-1; abundance: few; CDR3aa: CATSDGYNEQFF; CDR3nt: TGTGCCACCAGTGACGGATACAATGAGCAGTTCTTC
d_gene: TRBD2; v_gene: TRBV5-1; j_gene: TRBJ2-1; abundance: many; CDR3aa: CASSLLAGAYNEQFF; CDR3nt: TGTGCCAGCAGCTTACTAGCGGGGGCCTACAATGAGCAGTTCTTC
d_gene: NA; v_gene: TRBV4-3; j_gene: TRBJ2-1; abundance: few; CDR3aa: CASSQDRDPMYNEQFF; CDR3nt: TGCGCCAGCAGCCAAGATAGGGACCCTATGTACAATGAGCAGTTCTTC
d_gene: NA; v_gene: TRBV5-1; j_gene: TRBJ2-1; abundance: NA; CDR3aa: CASSLIENEQFF; CDR3nt: TGCGCCAGCAGCTTGATAGAAAATGAGCAGTTCTTC
d_gene: TRBD2; v_gene: TRBV12-3/TRBV12-4; j_gene: TRBJ2-4; abundance: many; CDR3aa: CASTWEGRKNIQYF; CDR3nt: TGTGCCAGCACGTGGGAGGGGAGAAAAAACATTCAGTACTTC
d_gene: NA; v_gene: TRBV29-1; j_gene: TRBJ2-7; abundance: NA; CDR3aa: CSVARASGSYEQYF; CDR3nt: TGCAGCGTCGCAAGGGCCAGCGGATCCTACGAGCAGTACTTC
d_gene: NA; v_gene: TRBV9; j_gene: TRBJ2-1; abundance: NA; CDR3aa: CASSPPRSNNEQFF; CDR3nt: TGTGCCAGCAGCCCACCCCGGTCCAACAATGAGCAGTTCTTC
d_gene: NA; v_gene: TRBV7-3; j_gene: TRBJ2-1; abundance: NA; CDR3aa: CASSFHPGLNNEQFF; CDR3nt: TGTGCCAGCAGCTTCCACCCGGGACTGAACAATGAGCAGTTCTTC
d_gene: TRBD2; v_gene: TRBV27; j_gene: TRBJ2-3; abundance: few; CDR3aa: CASSSLAGGPADTQYF; CDR3nt: TGTGCCAGCAGTTCCTTAGCGGGAGGGCCGGCAGATACGCAGTATTTT
d_gene: TRBD2; v_gene: TRBV10-3; j_gene: TRBJ2-3; abundance: NA; CDR3aa: CAISGSGESDTQYF; CDR3nt: TGTGCCATCAGTGGGAGCGGGGAATCAGATACGCAGTATTTT
d_gene: NA; v_gene: TRBV29-1; j_gene: TRBJ1-1; abundance: few; CDR3aa: CSVVDRNTEAFF; CDR3nt: TGCAGCGTAGTGGACAGGAACACTGAAGCTTTCTTT
d_gene: NA; v_gene: TRBV5-1; j_gene: TRBJ2-7; abundance: many; CDR3aa: CASSSGPYEQYF; CDR3nt: TGTGCCAGCAGTTCGGGCCCCTACGAGCAGTACTTC
d_gene: NA; v_gene: TRBV27; j_gene: TRBJ2-7; abundance: NA; CDR3aa: CASSVNDGRQYF; CDR3nt: TGTGCCAGCAGTGTAAACGATGGTCGGCAGTACTTC
d_gene: TRBD1; v_gene: TRBV5-6; j_gene: TRBJ2-7; abundance: few; CDR3aa: CASSLLGQEGIHEQYF; CDR3nt: TGTGCCAGCAGCTTACTGGGACAGGAGGGTATCCACGAGCAGTACTTC
d_gene: TRBD2; v_gene: TRBV7-3; j_gene: TRBJ2-3; abundance: NA; CDR3aa: CASSSLAGGSSTDTQYF; CDR3nt: TGTGCCAGCAGCTCCCTAGCGGGAGGGTCTAGCACAGATACGCAGTATTTT
d_gene: NA; v_gene: TRBV20-1; j_gene: TRBJ2-7; abundance: NA; CDR3aa: CSAPIIGAYEQYF; CDR3nt: TGCAGTGCCCCGATCATAGGGGCCTACGAGCAGTACTTC
d_gene: TRBD1; v_gene: TRBV12-3/TRBV12-4; j_gene: TRBJ1-1; abundance: many; CDR3aa: CASSRGLSTEAFF; CDR3nt: TGTGCCAGCAGCAGGGGGCTTAGTACTGAAGCTTTCTTT
d_gene: NA; v_gene: TRBV29-1; j_gene: TRBJ1-1; abundance: many; CDR3aa: CSVEELGNTEAFF; CDR3nt: TGCAGCGTTGAAGAACTAGGGAACACTGAAGCTTTCTTT
d_gene: TRBD2; v_gene: TRBV4-1; j_gene: TRBJ2-7; abundance: NA; CDR3aa: CASSQTTSASYEQYF; CDR3nt: TGCGCCAGCAGCCAAACGACTAGCGCATCCTACGAGCAGTACTTC
d_gene: TRBD2; v_gene: TRBV27; j_gene: TRBJ2-7; abundance: NA; CDR3aa: CASSAGTSGLYEQYF; CDR3nt: TGTGCCAGCAGTGCCGGGACTAGCGGACTCTACGAGCAGTACTTC
d_gene: NA; v_gene: TRBV7-8; j_gene: TRBJ1-1; abundance: NA; CDR3aa: CASSFSWDTEAFF; CDR3nt: TGTGCCAGCAGCTTCAGCTGGGACACTGAAGCTTTCTTT
d_gene: NA; v_gene: TRBV24-1; j_gene: TRBJ2-2; abundance: few; CDR3aa: CATSVRGVGTGELFF; CDR3nt: TGTGCCACCAGCGTCAGGGGAGTCGGCACCGGGGAGCTGTTTTTT
d_gene: TRBD2; v_gene: TRBV9; j_gene: TRBJ2-1; abundance: NA; CDR3aa: CASSVWRESYNEQFF; CDR3nt: TGTGCCAGCAGCGTATGGCGGGAGTCCTACAATGAGCAGTTCTTC
d_gene: TRBD1; v_gene: TRBV11-3; j_gene: TRBJ2-7; abundance: NA; CDR3aa: CASSPRDSTYEQYF; CDR3nt: TGTGCCAGCAGCCCAAGGGACAGCACCTACGAGCAGTACTTC
d_gene: NA; v_gene: TRBV6-1; j_gene: TRBJ1-2; abundance: NA; CDR3aa: CASTKTRWELANYGYTF; CDR3nt: TGTGCCAGCACCAAAACTAGGTGGGAGTTAGCTAACTATGGCTACACCTTC
d_gene: NA; v_gene: TRBV7-9; j_gene: TRBJ1-2; abundance: many; CDR3aa: CASSLGGGYGYTF; CDR3nt: TGTGCCAGCAGTTTAGGGGGTGGCTATGGCTACACCTTC
d_gene: NA; v_gene: TRBV19; j_gene: TRBJ2-7; abundance: NA; CDR3aa: CASSIASGALYEQYF; CDR3nt: TGTGCCAGTAGTATTGCCAGCGGAGCCCTCTACGAGCAGTACTTC
d_gene: NA; v_gene: TRBV13; j_gene: TRBJ1-1; abundance: NA; CDR3aa: CASSSRDRGMNTEAFF; CDR3nt: TGTGCCAGCAGCTCCCGTGATAGAGGGATGAACACTGAAGCTTTCTTT
d_gene: NA; v_gene: TRBV13; j_gene: TRBJ2-3; abundance: few; CDR3aa: CASSPRDQQGDTQYF; CDR3nt: TGTGCCAGCAGCCCCCGGGACCAGCAGGGAGATACGCAGTATTTT
d_gene: TRBD1; v_gene: TRBV20-1; j_gene: TRBJ1-2; abundance: NA; CDR3aa: CSAPSRTGKDYGYTF; CDR3nt: TGCAGTGCTCCCTCCAGGACAGGGAAGGACTATGGCTACACCTTC
d_gene: NA; v_gene: TRBV20-1; j_gene: TRBJ1-6; abundance: few; CDR3aa: CSARGEDRRGSPLHF; CDR3nt: TGCAGTGCTAGAGGGGAAGACAGGAGAGGTTCACCCCTCCACTTT
d_gene: NA; v_gene: TRBV28; j_gene: TRBJ1-5; abundance: NA; CDR3aa: CASSFWDYDQPQHF; CDR3nt: TGTGCCAGCAGTTTTTGGGACTACGATCAGCCCCAGCATTTT
d_gene: NA; v_gene: TRBV9; j_gene: TRBJ1-1; abundance: few; CDR3aa: CASSSSPTGTEAFF; CDR3nt: TGTGCCAGCAGCTCCAGCCCAACCGGGACAGAAGCTTTCTTT
d_gene: NA; v_gene: TRBV27; j_gene: TRBJ1-5; abundance: NA; CDR3aa: CASSLSVLGRPQHF; CDR3nt: TGTGCCAGCAGTTTATCGGTGCTGGGGCGGCCCCAGCATTTT
d_gene: NA; v_gene: TRBV20-1; j_gene: TRBJ2-5; abundance: NA; CDR3aa: CSASNTALLYQETQYF; CDR3nt: TGCAGTGCTAGTAATACAGCTCTCCTGTACCAAGAGACCCAGTACTTC
d_gene: TRBD1; v_gene: TRBV18; j_gene: TRBJ2-7; abundance: few; CDR3aa: CASSPPGTGYYYEQYF; CDR3nt: TGTGCCAGCTCGCCCCCCGGGACAGGATACTACTACGAGCAGTACTTC
d_gene: TRBD2; v_gene: TRBV4-1; j_gene: TRBJ2-3; abundance: NA; CDR3aa: CASSRPPGLAGDADTQYF; CDR3nt: TGCGCCAGCAGCCGCCCCCCGGGACTAGCGGGAGATGCAGATACGCAGTATTTT
d_gene: TRBD1; v_gene: TRBV12-3/TRBV12-4; j_gene: TRBJ1-5; abundance: NA; CDR3aa: CASSPTGTGGGQPQHF; CDR3nt: TGTGCCAGCAGCCCTACCGGGACAGGGGGCGGTCAGCCCCAGCATTTT
d_gene: NA; v_gene: TRBV20-1; j_gene: TRBJ2-7; abundance: few; CDR3aa: CSASSAAFSSYEQYF; CDR3nt: TGCAGTGCTAGTTCTGCGGCCTTTAGCTCCTACGAGCAGTACTTC
d_gene: NA; v_gene: TRBV11-3; j_gene: TRBJ2-1; abundance: NA; CDR3aa: CASSYQGIEQFF; CDR3nt: TGTGCCAGCAGCTACCAGGGGATTGAGCAGTTCTTC
d_gene: TRBD1; v_gene: TRBV15; j_gene: TRBJ2-1; abundance: NA; CDR3aa: CATSRETGDNEQFF; CDR3nt: TGTGCCACCAGCAGAGAGACAGGGGACAATGAGCAGTTCTTC
d_gene: TRBD1; v_gene: TRBV7-6; j_gene: TRBJ2-5; abundance: NA; CDR3aa: CASSTRTGFQETQYF; CDR3nt: TGTGCCAGCAGCACGCGGACAGGGTTCCAAGAGACCCAGTACTTC
d_gene: NA; v_gene: TRBV10-2; j_gene: TRBJ1-2; abundance: NA; CDR3aa: CASRDSWTNYGYTF; CDR3nt: TGCGCCAGCAGGGACAGTTGGACCAACTATGGCTACACCTTC
d_gene: NA; v_gene: TRBV9; j_gene: TRBJ1-1; abundance: few; CDR3aa: CASTPERGNTEAFF; CDR3nt: TGTGCCAGCACCCCGGAGCGGGGGAACACTGAAGCTTTCTTT
d_gene: TRBD1; v_gene: TRBV12-3/TRBV12-4; j_gene: TRBJ2-5; abundance: many; CDR3aa: CASSSGTGKETQYF; CDR3nt: TGTGCCAGCAGCTCCGGGACAGGGAAAGAGACCCAGTACTTC
d_gene: TRBD1; v_gene: TRBV11-3; j_gene: TRBJ2-1; abundance: few; CDR3aa: CASSSRQGVNNEQFF; CDR3nt: TGTGCCAGCAGCTCCCGACAGGGGGTCAACAATGAGCAGTTCTTC
d_gene: TRBD1; v_gene: TRBV10-3; j_gene: TRBJ1-2; abundance: NA; CDR3aa: CAISGDSYGYTF; CDR3nt: TGTGCCATCAGTGGGGACAGCTATGGCTACACCTTC
d_gene: TRBD2; v_gene: TRBV20-1; j_gene: TRBJ2-2; abundance: few; CDR3aa: CSARRRGANTGELFF; CDR3nt: TGCAGTGCTAGAAGGCGGGGGGCGAACACCGGGGAGCTGTTTTTT
d_gene: NA; v_gene: TRBV3-1; j_gene: TRBJ2-7; abundance: few; CDR3aa: CASRHTSGNEQYF; CDR3nt: TGTGCCAGCAGGCACACATCAGGGAACGAGCAGTACTTC
d_gene: NA; v_gene: TRBV5-1; j_gene: TRBJ1-4; abundance: NA; CDR3aa: CASSRGTSEKLFF; CDR3nt: TGCGCCAGCAGCCGGGGGACAAGTGAAAAACTGTTTTTT
d_gene: TRBD2; v_gene: TRBV4-1; j_gene: TRBJ2-1; abundance: NA; CDR3aa: CASSQVPGTSGHNEQFF; CDR3nt: TGCGCCAGCAGCCAGGTCCCGGGGACTAGCGGTCACAATGAGCAGTTCTTC
d_gene: NA; v_gene: TRBV11-2; j_gene: TRBJ1-1; abundance: few; CDR3aa: CASSLVLASEAFF; CDR3nt: TGTGCCAGCAGCTTAGTCTTGGCCTCTGAAGCTTTCTTT
d_gene: TRBD2; v_gene: TRBV7-6; j_gene: TRBJ2-1; abundance: NA; CDR3aa: CASSLLAGGINEQFF; CDR3nt: TGTGCCAGCAGCTTATTAGCGGGGGGGATAAATGAGCAGTTCTTC
d_gene: TRBD1; v_gene: TRBV24-1; j_gene: TRBJ1-1; abundance: NA; CDR3aa: CATSSTGGTTEAFF; CDR3nt: TGTGCCACCAGTTCGACAGGGGGTACCACTGAAGCTTTCTTT
d_gene: NA; v_gene: TRBV20-1; j_gene: TRBJ2-3; abundance: NA; CDR3aa: CSASYRANTDTQYF; CDR3nt: TGCAGTGCTAGTTACAGGGCCAACACAGATACGCAGTATTTT
d_gene: TRBD2; v_gene: TRBV20-1; j_gene: TRBJ2-3; abundance: few; CDR3aa: CSARLAGEYTQYF; CDR3nt: TGCAGTGCTAGGCTAGCGGGAGAATATACGCAGTATTTT
d_gene: TRBD1; v_gene: TRBV12-3/TRBV12-4; j_gene: TRBJ2-7; abundance: few; CDR3aa: CASRKQGNSYEQYF; CDR3nt: TGTGCCAGCAGGAAACAGGGGAACTCCTACGAGCAGTACTTC
d_gene: TRBD1; v_gene: TRBV4-1; j_gene: TRBJ1-6; abundance: NA; CDR3aa: CASSRTGTGGTSSYNSPLHF; CDR3nt: TGCGCCAGCAGCCGGACCGGGACAGGGGGGACCAGCTCCTATAATTCACCCCTCCACTTT
d_gene: TRBD1; v_gene: TRBV12-3/TRBV12-4; j_gene: TRBJ2-5; abundance: NA; CDR3aa: CASSTSDRGKETQYF; CDR3nt: TGTGCCAGCAGTACTTCCGACAGGGGAAAAGAGACCCAGTACTTC